These 18 T cell receptor beta chains were all obtained from the same sample, sequenced in a study of cytotoxic CD8 clonotypes in ibrutinib-treated CLL. The repertoire was sequenced with immunoSEQ multiplex PCR; TCRdb's copy has only in-frame clones and lacks some. This sample has approximately 330,000 clones, with approximately 80% found just once. The sample in question was PBMCs, obtained before ibrutinib treatment. The origin of the receptors is a human donor with chronic lymphocytic leukemia.

In regard to this clone: The limits of the CDR3 on the DNA are not certain, so only TCRdb's listed CDR3 is given. The chain uses TRBV21-1 and TRBJ1-2. TRBV21-1 is described as a pseudogene. The CDR3 is 20 amino acids in total, end residues counted. CDR3 loop: CASSKEWGDGSPPLNYGYTF.

The rearrangement uses TRBV30 and TRBJ2-3; D gene unclear. Germline V gene sequence: CDR1 GTSNPN, CDR2 SVGIG (reference sequence). The CDR3 totals 14 residues. V lost 2 bases, J lost 1 base, and 10 bases lay in between. CDR3 in amino acids: CAWSNGGGTDTQYF. The CDR3 bases are TGTGCCTGGAGTAACGGTGGGGGCACAGATACGCAGTATTTT.

The chain has TRBV11-3 and TRBJ2-2, with 8 bases lining up with TRBD1. Germline V gives CDR1 SGHNT, CDR2 YENEEA. This CDR3 is 15 amino acids long. J gave up 2 bases and V 3 bases, and 2 bases lay outside the gene matches. The DNA for the CDR3 is TGTGCCAGCAGCTTCGGACAGGGAAACACCGGGGAGCTGTTTTTT. Encoded protein: CASSFGQGNTGELFF.

This chain joins TRBV28 and TRBJ1-4, with a weak D call TRBD1 (6 bases). V shed 5 bases and J shed 10 bases, with 17 bases lying between them. The CDR3 totals 14 residues. Germline V lookup: CDR1 MDHEN, CDR2 SYDVKM. The CDR3 coding sequence is TGTGCCAGCAGTAAGCAGGGGCCAGTCGGAAAACTGTTTTTT. Protein sequence: CASSKQGPVGKLFF.

The gene calls are TRBV4-1 and TRBJ2-7; tentatively, D is TRBD2 (6 bases). Germline V gene data show CDR1 as MGHRA and CDR2 as YSYEKL. V was cut by 1 base and J by 3 bases, with 13 bases left in between. CDR3 length equals 15 residues. DNA of the CDR3: TGCGCCAGCAGCCAAGGGACTACCCCGATCTACGAGCAGTACTTC. Protein sequence: CASSQGTTPIYEQYF.

This chain joins TRBV6-5 and TRBJ2-2; 11 bases map to TRBD2. The germline CDR1 and CDR2 sequences are MNHEY and SVGAGI. J lost 6 bases, V lost 2 bases, and 5 bases had no gene match. This CDR3 is built from 16 residues. CDR3 in amino acids: CASSYRSGRGAGELFF. The CDR3 DNA reads TGTGCCAGCAGTTACCGTAGCGGGAGGGGGGCCGGGGAGCTGTTTTTT.

J is TRBJ1-2 and V is TRBV30; no definite D call. CDR3 length equals 11 residues. Deletions cut 3 bases from V and 3 bases from J, with 5 bases between. CDR1 is GTSNPN, CDR2 SVGIG, per germline (reference sequence). CDR3 loop: CAWREDYGYTF. The CDR3 DNA reads TGTGCCTGGAGAGAGGACTATGGCTACACCTTC. The variable domain in full, with the rest retrieved from reference TRBV30 and TRBJ1-2, is SQTIHQWPATLVQPVGSPLSLECTVEGTSNPNLYWYRQAAGRGLQLLFYSVGIGQISSEVPQNLSASRPQDRQFILSSKKLLLSDSGFYLCAWREDYGYTFGSGTRLTVV.

The CDR3 DNA is TGTGCCAGCAGCCCGGTAAAGGACAGGGGGTTCAATGAGCAGTTCTTC. It encodes CASSPVKDRGFNEQFF. The chain joins TRBV7-8 to TRBJ2-1; TRBD1 matches at 10 bases. The CDR3 length is 16 residues. V shed 5 bases, J shed 6 bases, and the junction held 10 bases outside the gene matches. Germline values: CDR1 SGHVS, CDR2 FQNEAQ.

The chain has TRBV7-8 and TRBJ1-5; the match to TRBD1 covers 7 bases. Trimming removed 5 bases from V and 1 base from J; junction bases left unmatched: 11. Germline values: CDR1 SGHVS, CDR2 FQNEAQ. This CDR3 spans 17 amino acids. This CDR3 reads CASSTAREDRSNQPQHF. CDR3 DNA: TGTGCCAGCAGCACAGCCCGCGAGGACAGGAGCAATCAGCCCCAGCATTTT.

This chain uses TRBV11-3 with TRBJ2-2; 8 bases are a match to TRBD1. Trimming took 1 base from V and 2 from J; bases not matched to a gene: 6. The CDR3 extends over 17 amino acids. Germline loops: CDR1 SGHNT, CDR2 YENEEA. CDR3 bases: TGTGCCAGCAGCTTAGCTCCAGGGGGCGCAAACACCGGGGAGCTGTTTTTT. As protein: CASSLAPGGANTGELFF.

This rearrangement joins TRBV5-8 to TRBJ1-5; D ambiguous. CDR1 and CDR2 (germline): SGHTS, YDEGEE. Trimming pared 1 base from V and 6 bases from J, leaving 5 bases between. The CDR3 extends over 12 amino acids. The CDR3, as DNA: TGTGCCAGCAGCTTGAGCCTTCAGCCCCAGCATTTT. Amino acid sequence: CASSLSLQPQHF. The full variable domain, rest sourced from reference TRBV5-8 and TRBJ1-5, is EAGVTQSPTHLIKTRGQQATLRCSPISGHTSVYWYQQALGLGLQFLLWYDEGEERNRGNFPPRFSGRQFPNYSSELNVNALELEDSALYLCASSLSLQPQHFGDGTRLSIL.

This clone has just one count. This sequence joins TRBV25-1 and TRBJ1-3, with 12 bases lining up with TRBD1. With V trimmed by 5 bases and J by 4 bases, 6 bases remained unmatched. Germline assignment: CDR1 MGHDK and CDR2 SYGVNS. CDR3 length equals 16 residues. The DNA for the CDR3 is TGTGCCAGCAGTAGACCGGGACAGGGGGCAGGAAACACCATATATTTT. It translates to CASSRPGQGAGNTIYF.

V is TRBV7-7 and J is TRBJ2-5, with TRBD2 identical over 13 bases. CDR3 length: 16 residues. Germline V gene data show CDR1 as SSHAT and CDR2 as FNYEAQ (reference sequence). The junction had 2 bases not matched to a gene; V was cut back by 2 bases and J by 2 bases. The CDR3 region has the DNA TGTGCCAGCAGCTTATCGGGACTAGCGGGACAAGAGACCCAGTACTTC. Its translation is CASSLSGLAGQETQYF. Combining the CDR3 with reference TRBV7-7 and TRBJ2-5 gives the whole variable domain GAGVSQSPRYKVTKRGQDVTLRCDPISSHATLYWYQQALGQGPEFLTYFNYEAQPDKSGLPSDRFSAERPEGSISTLTIQRTEQRDSAMYRCASSLSGLAGQETQYFGPGTRLLVL.

This clone has only a few counts. This rearrangement joins TRBV10-3 to TRBJ1-2, with D uncertain. Germline V lookup: CDR1 ENHRY, CDR2 SYGVKD. There are 11 residues in the CDR3. The CDR3 DNA follows: TGTGGCACCCGGGAGGGCTATGGCTACACCTTC. Translating gives CGTREGYGYTF.

The chain couples TRBV29-1 to TRBJ2-7; TRBD1 matches at 7 bases. The trim removed 7 bases at V and 4 bases at J, leaving 10 bases unmatched. CDR1 is SQVTM, CDR2 ANQGSEA, per germline. This CDR3 region has 13 residues. This CDR3 reads CSARTGFWYEQYF. CDR3 bases: TGCAGCGCCCGGACAGGTTTTTGGTACGAGCAGTACTTC.

A note on this clone: Other DNA sequences in this specimen translate into the identical CDR3. The V gene is TRBV7-6, the J gene TRBJ2-7; no firm D call. The CDR3 totals 11 residues. Germline CDR1 SGHVS, CDR2 FNYEAQ. Trimming shortened V by 3 bases and J by 5 bases, and 5 bases separated the two germline ends. DNA of the CDR3: TGTGCCAGCAGCTTGGGCGACGAGCAGTACTTC. This sequence encodes CASSLGDEQYF.

The sample holds a few counts of this clone. V usage is TRBV9 and J usage is TRBJ1-2; the D is unclear. The CDR3 has 14 residues. Trimming stripped 0 bases from V and 2 bases from J, with 8 bases between. The germline CDR1 and CDR2 sequences are SGDLS and YYNGEE. CDR3 bases: TGTGCCAGCAGCGTAGCCGGGCAGAACTATGGCTACACCTTC. Its protein product is CASSVAGQNYGYTF.

The chain uses TRBV6-5 and TRBJ2-7; 8 bases agree with TRBD1. The germline V gene has CDR1 MNHEY and CDR2 SVGAGI. The CDR3 totals 14 residues. V lost 6 bases, J lost 0 bases, and 4 bases stayed unmatched. In DNA, the CDR3 is TGTGCCAGCAGGCGGACAGGGAGCTCCTACGAGCAGTACTTC. It translates to CASRRTGSSYEQYF.